This T cell receptor beta chain was documented in a study of beta chain features in type 1 diabetes (dated by TCRdb to between 2018 and 2020). In the study overall: Patients and healthy donors did not differ in mean age, gender distribution, total cell number or subset yield. A total of about 100 million sorted cells were examined across all samples, and RNA yield correlated strongly with the number of cells per subset. The study compared the TCRB repertoires of sorted circulating CD4+ T cell subsets in recently diagnosed type 1 diabetes patients with those in matched healthy donors. Naive and central memory subsets were obtained from all 30 or so donors, but regulatory and stem cell-like memory subsets were isolated from only 8 patients and roughly 8 healthy donors.

The entire isolated RNA was reverse transcribed using the High Capacity cDNA Reverse Transcription Kit, and thus expressed TCRB transcripts were sequenced. Naive, central memory and regulatory T cell samples underwent deep immunoSEQ sequencing, averaging roughly 3.5 million total reads per sample. Sorted cells were lysed in RLT buffer, and RNA was extracted using DNase-treated RNeasy Micro or Mini kits according to cell number. Each cell subset was processed separately to prevent cross-contamination, with patient and healthy donor samples processed together. TCRB sequences were amplified from cDNA with the immunoSEQ multiplex PCR, producing 87-bp fragments spanning the CDR3 region. Sequencing of the amplicons was performed on the Illumina HiSeq platform. The original methods were these. PCR bias was computationally corrected using synthetic template baselines, reads within Hamming distance 2 were collapsed, and singletons that could not be merged were discarded. Reads were aligned against IMGT so that V, D and J genes, CDR3 length and insertions or deletions at six rearrangement sites could be assigned. Within each subset, clonotype counts were normalized to sorted cell number, and only after that were true diversity and Gini coefficients computed with the tcR R package. The overlap coefficient, calculated on TCRB nucleotide sequences, was used to measure repertoire sharing. As a proxy for the pre-selection repertoire, out-of-frame TCRB sequences from naive cells were analyzed. TCRdb obtained this table from immuneACCESS and retained in-frame rearrangements with V and J assigned. These tables miss some clones; where compared with another copy, unresolved V genes account for less than half of the shortfall, and the remainder is unexplained. For V, J and clone size, that table is used; D and trimming come from the DNA. The sample table records approximately 600,000 clones; around an eighth of these occur just once. More than 0.1% of the sample belongs to the ten largest clones.

V is clipped by 1 base and J by 3 bases, and the sequence between their germline boundaries is 6 bases long. The CDR3 goes from the cysteine to the phenylalanine over 13 residues. Only the CDR3 portion is preserved as DNA: 39 bases, with reading frame beginning at the first base. CDR1 is given as SGHDN and CDR2 as FVKESK, both from the germline V gene. This clone has more than one count but fewer than ten. Its antigen is still unknown. No per-base quality is available; no much larger clone lies one base away. This specimen includes other DNA sequences encoding the same CDR3. General findings and caveats noted by the study authors: At VDJ recombination sites, type 1 diabetes patients had fewer insertions and more deleted nucleotides, which implies abnormalities in thymic rearrangement. A moderate but significant shortening of TCRB CDR3 length was observed in type 1 diabetes patients in all four CD4+ subsets. Naive, central memory and regulatory TCRB repertoires appeared to be more similar among patients than among healthy donors. Shorter templates might be favored by PCR, yet because patient and control samples were amplified and corrected together, any such skew would affect both groups equally. Because the HLA sub-analyses included only small numbers of individuals, any influence of HLA type on TCRB rearrangement was left unresolved. Sequencing cDNA rather than genomic DNA could over-represent highly expressing activated cells, although activation and CD3 levels did not differ between groups.

A single peripheral blood draw of approximately 120 mL on average was collected from each donor into heparinised tubes. A BD FACSAria II was used to sort naive, central memory, regulatory and stem cell-like memory CD4+ T cells with a panel that included CD45RO, CCR7, CD25, CD127, CD95 and CD27. Every sorted population had a purity above 95%. PBMCs were isolated right away by Lymphoprep density gradient centrifugation and were stained directly, without culture. So that batch effects would be minimized, each experiment stained and sorted samples in pairs, pairing one healthy donor with one patient. The V and J segments used are TRBV14 and TRBJ1-2; there is no confident call for the D gene. The sample taken for sequencing was naive CD4+ T cells from blood. The intended sense of this specimen's cell subset or site label: true naive CD4+ T cells. This TCR was recovered from a man aged 25 to 40 with type 1 diabetes. The CDR3 here reads CASSQGDHYGYTF. The nucleotide sequence reads TGTGCCAGCAGCCAAGGGGATCACTATGGCTACACCTTC.